This entry describes one T cell receptor (beta chain). There is no known antigen for this receptor. No base qualities exist here, and no much larger clone lies one base off it. Different DNA sequences within this sample yield the same CDR3. These data originate in a study of shared clonotypes between healthy human individuals (TCRdb year 2020). Broadly, across the study: The cohort included a few men and a couple of women between 18 and 49 years of age. Each donor's leukapheresis produced roughly between roughly 0.85 and 10 billion PBMCs. To estimate repertoire size and how much clonotypes are shared between individuals, the study performed deep sequencing of blood TCR repertoires from a handful of healthy adults. Per donor, three plates each were used for CD4 naive and CD4 memory, two for CD8 naive, and one for CD8 memory. To increase sequencing depth and limit assay-specific biases, different laboratories used diverse techniques to prepare libraries and sequence TCR repertoires. What the study reported, not specific to this receptor: Larger estimated clonotype richness was generally found for naive subsets than for memory subsets. When a handful of donors were compared, the shared fraction of clonotypes was about 5.2% for naive CD4, 3.5% to 4% for naive CD8, more than 2% for memory CD4, and about 0.36% for memory CD8. Pairwise subsampling led to the expectation that sequencing depth would affect the degree of clonotype sharing among donors. Because the study included only a small number of donors, the genetic and exposure-history diversity represented was limited. Incomplete sequencing was indicated by rarefaction of sorted-subset datasets, despite the large sequencing depth. Compared with non-shared clonotypes, the clonotypes found in all four sorted-subset donors had higher generation probabilities. Sampling was restricted to blood, and TCR repertoires in tissue are likely to differ from TCR repertoires in blood.

Using the deep immunoSEQ assay, TCR CDR3 regions were amplified from genomic DNA by multiplex PCR. Extracted genomic DNA from each cell subset was distributed evenly across all wells of several immunoSEQ 96-well plates, and each plate was treated as a replicate. For sorted subsets, around 200 ng genomic DNA, equal to 25,000 to 35,000 T cell genomes, was loaded into each replicate PCR. Purified libraries were quantified with a Qubit 3.0 fluorometer, sized on a Bioanalyzer 2100, and re-quantified with the KAPA Library Quantification kit. Each immunoSEQ 96-well plate was sequenced on its own single-read 150-cycle Illumina NextSeq 550 flow cell. From the authors' description of their analysis: Because the immunoSEQ output included only junctional sequences and no quality scores, the filtering could not be the same as the filtering used for full-length reads. Sequences were annotated with PyIR, a Python wrapper for IgBLAST v1.9, and V/J genes and CDR3 were assigned using IMGT germline references. Any read was removed if the V/J assignment was weak (E-value above 1e-6), the CDR3 was missing, or the read contained stop codons, out-of-frame junctions, or ambiguous translated residues. A V3J clonotype was defined by an identical inferred V gene, J gene, and CDR3 amino acid sequence. The percentage overlap between two repertoires was calculated by dividing the number of shared unique clonotypes by the size of the smaller repertoire. Three approaches were used to assess repertoire richness: RTK rarefaction, the Chao1 estimator, and Recon v2.1 estimates of unobserved clonotypes. OLGA was used to compute generation probabilities for all TCRbeta clonotypes that the gDNA method yielded from a handful of donors. TCRdb limited this immuneACCESS table to in-frame rearrangements with V and J called. A share of clones is missing; checked studies link under half to unresolved V genes, and the rest is unexplained. V and J calls and clone size follow that table, whereas D and trimming were derived from the DNA. Counted in this sample were roughly 720,000 clones; 90% of them appeared once. More than 30% of the sample belongs to the ten largest clones.

The donors were healthy, HIV-negative adults with no recently reported acute infections or vaccinations. Every donor was a Caucasian adult residing in Nashville, Tennessee, USA. CD8 memory samples consisted of magnetically selected CD45RO+ cells combined with CCR7-negative CD45RA+ effector memory (TemRA) cells. Blood was collected by leukapheresis, and PBMCs were isolated by Ficoll-Histopaque density gradient centrifugation and then cryopreserved in liquid nitrogen vapor phase. Analytical flow cytometry was used to check the purity and quantity of each magnetically sorted T cell population. Genomic DNA was isolated from each sorted fraction and quantified by UV absorbance on a Nanodrop 2000c. The germline V end is reduced by 4 bases and the J end by 2 bases; junction bases left unmatched: 2. Reading from cysteine to phenylalanine, the CDR3 counts 15 amino acids. This entry keeps only the CDR3 DNA: 45 bases, framed from base 1. The germline V gene sets CDR1 to SGHTA and CDR2 to FQGNSA.

Sequenced sample: memory CD8+ T cells from PBMCs. What the cell subset or site label conveys for this sample: CD45RO+ cells pooled with CCR7-negative TemRA cells. The TCR originated in a man between 18 and 35 years old in good health. Some clones in this sample may be carry-over from other donors' samples. The chain uses TRBV7-2 and TRBJ1-5; 10 bases in the junction line up with TRBD1. The DNA sequence follows: TGTGCCAGCAGCTCTGGACAGGGGGGCAATCAGCCCCAGCATTTT. It specifies CASSSGQGGNQPQHF.